One sample yielded the 5 T cell receptor beta chains listed below, sequenced in a study of cytomegalovirus exposure and HLA in healthy donors (TCRdb year 2017). Receptor libraries were prepared by the immunoSEQ multiplex PCR assay. For the multiplex PCR, a mixture combining 60 forward primers for TCR Vbeta segments and 13 reverse primers for TCR Jbeta segments was used. TCRdb obtained this table from immuneACCESS and retained in-frame rearrangements with V and J assigned. These tables miss some clones; where compared with another copy, unresolved V genes account for less than half of the shortfall, and the remainder is unexplained. Here the sample has some 150,000 clones; 80% occur a single time. The ten largest clones add up to around a tenth of the sample. Specimen: PBMCs. The receptors were sampled from a man aged 18 to 35 in good health and CMV-seropositive.

The chain links TRBV4-3 to TRBJ2-7; D gene ambiguous. This CDR3 comprises 16 residues. Germline CDR1 reads LGHNA; CDR2 reads YSLEER. The V end was cut by 0 bases, the J end by 2 bases, with 14 bases between. CDR3 sequence (DNA): TGCGCCAGCAGCCAAGATAGTACAAGAGGAACCTACGAGCAGTACTTC. Translating it yields CASSQDSTRGTYEQYF.

A few counts support this clone. This chain links TRBV15 with TRBJ2-5, with D perhaps TRBD1 (6 bases). The CDR3 runs 18 residues. CDR1 and CDR2 (germline): LNHNV, YYDKDF (reference sequence). The V gene lost 3 bases and the J gene lost 11 bases, with 31 bases spanning the gap. The CDR3 sequence: CATSRARIGTQISTEQYF. Written as DNA, the CDR3 is TGTGCCACCAGCAGGGCTAGAATCGGGACACAGATATCTACGGAGCAGTACTTC.

V gene TRBV6-5 combines with J gene TRBJ2-5; 10 nucleotides line up with TRBD1. V trimming: 5 bases; J trimming: 4 bases; junction bases outside the gene matches: 4. Looked up from germline, CDR1 is MNHEY and CDR2 is SVGAGI. The CDR3 has 14 residues. The CDR3 nucleotides are TGTGCCAGCAGTCCCGGACAGGGGGGAGAGACCCAGTACTTC. Protein sequence: CASSPGQGGETQYF.

The chain combines TRBV9 with TRBJ2-2; tentatively, D is TRBD1 (6 bases). Trimming took 7 bases from V and 3 from J, leaving 13 bases between them. This CDR3 comprises 14 residues. Germline CDR1 is SGDLS and CDR2 is YYNGEE. The CDR3 sequence is CASEQGIDTGELFF. DNA of the CDR3: TGTGCCAGCGAGCAGGGGATCGACACCGGGGAGCTGTTTTTT.

The chain combines TRBV7-2 with TRBJ2-5; TRBD2 matches 9 bases. Germline assignment: CDR1 SGHTA and CDR2 FQGNSA. Trimming removed 9 bases from V and 5 bases from J; junction bases left unmatched: 10. The CDR3 has 14 residues. CDR3 region: CASFRGRASETQYF. The DNA of the CDR3 is TGTGCCAGTTTTCGCGGGAGGGCCTCGGAGACCCAGTACTTC.